This T cell receptor (beta chain) came from a study of radiation and T cells in renal cell carcinoma. Remarks on this clone: Its specificity is not known.

The repertoire was sequenced with immunoSEQ multiplex PCR; TCRdb's copy has only in-frame clones and lacks some. Of roughly 75,000 clones detected, 82% appear once; the ten largest clones hold roughly 6%. Per germline, CDR1 MGHRA and CDR2 YSYEKL. Trimming stripped 4 bases from V and 0 bases from J, with 12 bases between. This CDR3 has 15 residues. Study-level points and caveats: Pretreatment tumor biopsies were lacking, so baseline clonotypes are unknown. Top tumor clonotypes rose in blood 2 weeks post-radiation, then contracted.

Indicated time point: blood 2 weeks post-SBRT. Treatment specified: 15 Gy SBRT to primary tumor, nephrectomy 4 weeks later. Radiation-treated patients gave blood at baseline, week 2 and week 4. This renal cell carcinoma was of the clear cell type. The receptor comes from a man aged 55 to 69 with renal cell carcinoma. This chain links TRBV4-1 with TRBJ2-5, with TRBD2 as a possible D gene (5 bases). This specimen was blood, taken from a patient whose treatment included radiotherapy and nephrectomy. In DNA, the CDR3 is TGCGCCAGCAGCCCGATAGCGACTTACCAAGAGACCCAGTACTTC. This encodes CASSPIATYQETQYF.